This T cell receptor beta chain was captured by sequencing in a study of HIV-infected children after antiretroviral therapy interruption. Treatment meaning: PENTA 11 planned treatment interruption arm or continuous ART arm. This clonotype occurred a few times. The germline V gene encodes CDR1 SGHTA and CDR2 FQGTGA. There are 16 residues in the CDR3. Trimming cost V 5 bases and J 4 bases, with 15 bases left between them. RNA-based 3' RACE libraries used unique molecular identifiers. One entry per CDR3 protein, called by TCRdb with MiXCR from the 3' RACE reads. Of about 89,000 distinct CDR3 sequences listed, around 6.9% were seen once; the top ten hold 0.9% to 1.3%.

V is TRBV7-3 and J is TRBJ2-6, with D perhaps TRBD1 or TRBD2 (6 bases each). This TCR came from a pool of human donors with HIV. This specimen consisted of CD45RA+ CD4+ T cells from PBMCs, pooled from several time points, obtained from a donor given antiretroviral therapy, either interrupted or continuous. The sample's subset: naive CD4+ CD45RA+ CD45RO- T cells. CDR3 loop: CASSPHRGAGANVLTF. The CDR3 DNA reads TGTGCCAGCAGCCCCCATAGGGGGGCCGGGGCCAACGTCCTGACTTTC.